The clone carrying this T cell receptor (beta chain) showed up just a few times. Its target is not known. This specimen comes from a study of beta chain features in type 1 diabetes. The germline CDR1 and CDR2 sequences are LNHNV and YYDKDF (reference sequence). This CDR3 contains 17 residues. The V and J ends lost 0 bases and 2 bases respectively, with 13 bases between them. Study-wide findings and caveats: Type 1 diabetes patients had moderately but significantly shorter TCRB CDR3s in all four CD4+ subsets. For type 1 diabetes patients, VDJ junctions showed fewer insertions and more deletions. A greater similarity of naive, central memory and Treg TCRB repertoires was seen among patients than among healthy donors.

Expressed TCRB transcripts were sequenced, since all the RNA that had been isolated was reverse transcribed. Around 3.9 million reads per sample were averaged for naive, central memory and regulatory samples. Repertoires were generated with immunoSEQ multiplex PCR, while TCRdb's copy carries only in-frame clones and drops some. The table lists about 390,000 clones, 8% to 10% of them singletons. The chain recombines TRBV15 with TRBJ1-4; D is perhaps TRBD1 (6 bases). The receptor was isolated from a man aged 30 to 45 with type 1 diabetes. Sequenced: central memory CD4+ T cells from blood. The CDR3 DNA sequence: TGTGCCACCAGCAGAGATCCCGGGGGCGGGACTAATGAAAAACTGTTTTTT. Protein sequence: CATSRDPGGGTNEKLFF.